One and the same sample provided the 14 T cell receptor beta chains below, sequenced in a study of cytomegalovirus exposure and HLA in healthy donors. The PCR was carried out with 60 Vbeta primers and 13 Jbeta primers. The table came from immunoSEQ multiplex PCR; TCRdb's copy has only in-frame clones and leaves some out. The repertoire has around 200,000 clones, about three quarters of them found once; the top ten carry about 3.4%. The specimen was PBMCs. These receptors all come from a female donor in good health and CMV-seronegative.

The genes are TRBV7-2 and TRBJ2-1; D gene unclear. This CDR3 contains 13 residues. The germline CDR1 and CDR2 sequences are SGHTA and FQGNSA. Trimming left V 6 bases short and J 11 bases short, with 17 bases between. The CDR3 sequence is CASSEPGELKQFF. In DNA form, the CDR3 reads TGTGCCAGCAGTGAGCCCGGTGAGTTAAAGCAGTTCTTC.

The chain uses TRBV5-1 and TRBJ2-7; 8 bases are shared with TRBD2. The CDR3 is 16 amino acids. Germline CDR1 reads SGHRS; CDR2 reads YFSETQ. Germline trimming cut 0 bases from V and 2 bases from J; bases unmatched to any gene: 7. CDR3 residues: CASSLAEAGDTYEQYF. For the CDR3, the DNA is TGCGCCAGCAGCTTGGCCGAAGCGGGAGATACCTACGAGCAGTACTTC.

V is TRBV4-1 and J is TRBJ1-4, with a possible D match to TRBD1 (5 bases). The CDR3 contains 18 residues. Germline-derived CDR1 and CDR2 are MGHRA and YSYEKL. Trimming took 0 bases from V and 2 from J, leaving 16 bases between them. CDR3: CASSQENLQGGTNEKLFF. Here the CDR3 DNA reads TGCGCCAGCAGCCAAGAGAATTTGCAGGGTGGGACTAATGAAAAACTGTTTTTT.

This clone came up a few times. This chain joins TRBV11-1 and TRBJ1-3; possible D gene TRBD1, 6 bases. Trimming removed 3 bases from V and 0 bases from J, with 18 bases in between. Germline V gives CDR1 SGHAT, CDR2 FQDESV (reference sequence). CDR3 length: 18 residues. CDR3 sequence reads: CASSFGYGQHLSGNTIYF. CDR3 sequence (DNA): TGTGCCAGCAGCTTTGGGTATGGACAGCACCTCTCTGGAAACACCATATATTTT.

The genes are TRBV7-2 and TRBJ1-1; possibly TRBD1 for D (5 bases). Germline V lookup: CDR1 SGHTA, CDR2 FQGNSA. V was trimmed by 0 bases and J by 5 bases, leaving 13 bases between them. The CDR3 loop spans 15 amino acids. CDR3 nucleotides: TGTGCCAGCAGCTTAGCGACGGGGGTAGGGACTGAAGCTTTCTTT. This codes for CASSLATGVGTEAFF.

This chain joins TRBV7-3 and TRBJ1-1, with D unclear. Trimming took 2 bases from V and 3 from J, leaving 7 bases between them. This CDR3 region has 13 residues. From germline, CDR1 is SGHTA and CDR2 FQGTGA. This chain's CDR3 is CASSLQTYTEAFF. The CDR3 DNA sequence: TGTGCCAGCAGCTTACAGACTTACACTGAAGCTTTCTTT.

This clone has just one count. The rearrangement uses TRBV29-1 and TRBJ1-2, with a tentative D call TRBD1 (5 bases). The CDR3 runs 14 residues. Germline CDR1 SQVTM, CDR2 ANQGSEA. The V end lost 0 bases, the J end lost 3 bases, and 11 bases lay between the germline ends. CDR3 region: CSVEEKQGDYGYTF. DNA of the CDR3: TGCAGCGTTGAAGAAAAACAAGGGGACTATGGCTACACCTTC.

The chain recombines TRBV7-6 with TRBJ2-1, with 9 bases matching TRBD1. The CDR3 covers 16 residues. CDR1 is SGHVS and CDR2 is FNYEAQ in the germline V gene. Trimming at V came to 5 bases and at J to 4 bases, leaving 9 bases not matched to a gene. This CDR3 reads CASSPGTGPWYNEQFF. The CDR3 DNA reads TGTGCCAGCAGCCCAGGGACAGGGCCGTGGTACAATGAGCAGTTCTTC.

The J gene is TRBJ1-1, the V gene TRBV27; no reliable D call. Trimming shortened V by 4 bases and J by 3 bases, and 15 bases separated the two germline ends. In germline, CDR1 is MNHEY, CDR2 SMNVEV (reference sequence). The CDR3 sequence is 15 residues long. The DNA for the CDR3 is TGTGCCAGCAGTTCCGTTTGGGCGGAGGACACTGAAGCTTTCTTT. Its protein product is CASSSVWAEDTEAFF.

The chain is built from TRBV18 and TRBJ2-7; TRBD1 matches 9 bases. In germline, CDR1 is KGHSH, CDR2 LQKENI. This CDR3 spans 14 amino acids. Trimming removed 6 bases from V and 5 bases from J; junction bases left unmatched: 8. The CDR3 sequence is CASSRGQGSHEQYF. DNA for the CDR3: TGTGCCAGCTCCCGGGGACAGGGTTCCCACGAGCAGTACTTC.

The chain carries TRBV19 and TRBJ1-1; 8 bases match TRBD1. In germline, CDR1 is LNHDA, CDR2 SQIVND (reference sequence). This CDR3 region has 15 residues. V was pared by 5 bases and J by 1 base, with 6 bases of the junction left unmatched. CDR3 coding DNA: TGTGCCAGTAGTCTCCTGGACAGGGCGAACACTGAAGCTTTCTTT. This sequence encodes CASSLLDRANTEAFF. Looking up the rest from reference TRBV19 and TRBJ1-1 gives the full variable domain: DGGITQSPKYLFRKEGQNVTLSCEQNLNHDAMYWYRQDPGQGLRLIYYSQIVNDFQKGDIAEGYSVSREKKESFPLTVTSAQKNPTAFYLCASSLLDRANTEAFFGQGTRLTVV.

This clone occurred once. The chain joins TRBV6-5 to TRBJ2-4; 9 positions agree with TRBD1. Looked up from germline, CDR1 is MNHEY and CDR2 is SVGAGI. The CDR3 runs to 16 residues. With V trimmed by 2 bases and J by 9 bases, 11 bases remained unmatched. The DNA of the CDR3 is TGTGCCAGCAGTTACCGACCGGGACAGGGCGGGGGCATTCAGTACTTC. Its protein is CASSYRPGQGGGIQYF.

The rearrangement joins TRBV6-5 to TRBJ1-1; TRBD1 agrees at 7 bases. V shed 5 bases, J shed 9 bases, and the junction held 12 bases outside the gene matches. CDR1 MNHEY and CDR2 SVGAGI come from the germline V gene. The CDR3 contains 14 residues. The CDR3 nucleotides are TGTGCCAGCAGTCAAGACAGGGAGAGTTTTCAAGCTTTCTTT. Translating it yields CASSQDRESFQAFF.

V gene TRBV7-9 combines with J gene TRBJ1-1; 7 nucleotides agree with TRBD1. The CDR3 length is 15 residues. Losses at the gene ends were 4 bases for V and 0 bases for J; bases not matched to a gene: 5. Per the germline V gene, CDR1 is SEHNR and CDR2 is FQNEAQ (reference sequence). The CDR3: CASSSRQGVNTEAFF. The CDR3 DNA reads TGTGCCAGCAGCTCACGACAGGGAGTGAACACTGAAGCTTTCTTT.